This is a list of T cell receptor beta chains from one sample in a study of T cell changes during pregnancy in multiple sclerosis. This table comes from immunoSEQ multiplex PCR, and its TCRdb copy is limited to in-frame clones, with some not included. The repertoire holds 55,000 to 65,000 clones, nearly 95% seen once, with 0.85% to 1% in the top ten. Sequenced here: peripheral blood, sampled in the first trimester of pregnancy. The receptors shown here come from a female donor with multiple sclerosis, enrolled in a pregnancy study. CDR3s include the opening cysteine and the closing phenylalanine or tryptophan. The D gene is left open where the match is weak. Some rows have no size entry. The others give once, few or many, or a class for an expanded clone.

j_call clone_size d_call v_call cdr3_nt cdr3_aa
TRBJ2-7 once NA TRBV4-3 TGCGCCAGCAGCCCAACATGGGGCGGAGGGGGCATCCCCCCCTACGAGCAGTACTTC CASSPTWGGGGIPPYEQYF
TRBJ1-5 NA NA TRBV9 TGTGCCAGCGGCCCGGGCCAGGGTCGGAATCAGCCCCAGCATTTT CASGPGQGRNQPQHF
TRBJ1-3 NA NA TRBV4-2 TGTGCCAGCAGCCAAGAAGCAGGTCCTGGAAACACCATATATTTT CASSQEAGPGNTIYF
TRBJ2-7 NA TRBD2 TRBV5-1 TGCGCCAGCAGCTTGGATAGCGGGGCCTACGAGCAGTACTTC CASSLDSGAYEQYF
TRBJ2-1 NA TRBD2 TRBV7-3 TGTGCCAGCAGCTTTGGCGGGGGGACCTACAATGAGCAGTTCTTC CASSFGGGTYNEQFF
TRBJ2-5 NA NA TRBV6-5 TGTGCCAGCACCGTGGGCAGATTGGAGACCCAGTACTTC CASTVGRLETQYF
TRBJ1-1 NA NA TRBV7-2 TGTGCCAGCAGCTTATCGGGGGGGCCGACTGAAGCTTTCTTT CASSLSGGPTEAFF
TRBJ1-5 NA TRBD1 TRBV5-4 TGTGCCAGCAGTCCGGGACAGGGAGGGCAGCCCCAGCATTTT CASSPGQGGQPQHF
TRBJ1-6 once TRBD1 TRBV18 TGTGCCAGCTCACTGTCTAGGGACAGGGGATCACCCCTCCACTTT CASSLSRDRGSPLHF
TRBJ1-1 once NA TRBV5-1 TGCGCCAGCAGCCCGGAGCGGGTGAACACTGAAGCTTTCTTT CASSPERVNTEAFF
TRBJ2-7 NA NA TRBV11-1 TGTGCCAGCAGCTTAGATCAGGCCTACGAGCAGTACTTC CASSLDQAYEQYF
TRBJ1-2 NA TRBD1 TRBV7-3 TGTGCCAGCAGCTTGGGGACAGGGATGGGTGGCTACACCTTC CASSLGTGMGGYTF
TRBJ2-7 NA TRBD1 TRBV5-4 TGTGCCAGCAGCCACGGGACAGGGGCAATCCAAGGGCAGTACTTC CASSHGTGAIQGQYF
TRBJ2-7 NA NA TRBV5-1 TGCGCCAGCAGACGGATTCAGGGCGACGAGCAGTACTTC CASRRIQGDEQYF
TRBJ2-5 NA TRBD2 TRBV10-1 TGCGCCAGCAGTGAGTCAGGAGGGGAGGGAGAGACCCAGTACTTC CASSESGGEGETQYF
TRBJ1-2 few TRBD1 TRBV2 TGTGCCAGCAGTGGCCTAGGGGGCGCATTTGATGGCTACACCTTC CASSGLGGAFDGYTF
TRBJ2-7 NA NA TRBV4-3 TGCGCCAGCAGCCAAGGCTTGACAGGCACCTCCTACGAGCAGTACTTC CASSQGLTGTSYEQYF
TRBJ2-7 NA NA TRBV7-8 TGTGCCAGCAGCCCGCTCAGGCTACGCAAGCAGTACTTC CASSPLRLRKQYF
TRBJ1-5 NA NA TRBV27 TGTGCCAGCCGGAACAGGGCCGCCAATCAGCCCCAGCATTTT CASRNRAANQPQHF
TRBJ2-3 NA NA TRBV27 TGTGCCAGCAGTTTAGGTAGAATCAGCACAGATACGCAGTATTTT CASSLGRISTDTQYF
TRBJ2-5 NA NA TRBV7-2 TGTGCCAGCAGCCCCCCGGGGGAGACCCAGTACTTC CASSPPGETQYF
TRBJ2-1 NA TRBD2 TRBV19 TGTGCCAGTAGTATTATGGGACTAGCGGGTTTGGTATCCTACAATGAGCAGTTCTTC CASSIMGLAGLVSYNEQFF
TRBJ1-2 NA TRBD1 TRBV2 TGTGCCAGCAGTGAGGCAGGGGGCAGGATTACTAACTATGGCTACACCTTC CASSEAGGRITNYGYTF
TRBJ1-1 NA NA TRBV7-2 TGTGCCAGCAGCTCAAAGGGGGGGGGCACTGAAGCTTTCTTT CASSSKGGGTEAFF
TRBJ1-2 once TRBD1 TRBV7-9 TGTGCCAGCAGCGACCCCGGACAGGGGGCTTATGGCTACACCTTC CASSDPGQGAYGYTF
TRBJ2-3 NA NA TRBV27 TGTGCCAGCAGTCCTTGGGGGGGCACAGATACGCAGTATTTT CASSPWGGTDTQYF
TRBJ1-5 NA TRBD1 TRBV12-5 TGTGCTAGTGGTTTAGATACAGGGGCCCAGCATTTT CASGLDTGAQHF
TRBJ1-2 once NA TRBV7-2 TGTGCCAGCAGCGACCCAGCTTTTATATATCTGAACAGAAGCTACACCTTC CASSDPAFIYLNRSYTF
TRBJ1-1 NA NA TRBV15 TGTGCCACCAGCAGAGAGGGGGGGGGCACTGAAGCTTTCTTT CATSREGGGTEAFF
TRBJ2-1 many TRBD2 TRBV4-3 TGCGCCAGCAGCCAAGAGTACGGCGGGGGAGCCAATGAGCAGTTCTTC CASSQEYGGGANEQFF
TRBJ1-2 NA TRBD1 TRBV5-4 TGTGCCAGCAGCCGACGGGGACAGTTTAACTATGGCTACACCTTC CASSRRGQFNYGYTF
TRBJ2-7 few TRBD2 TRBV2 TGTGCCAGCCAGCGGGGGCCATCCTACGAGCAGTACTTC CASQRGPSYEQYF